The clone carrying this T cell receptor beta chain appeared many times. Its antigen remains unknown. These data belong to a study of T cells in Graves' hyperthyroidism and ophthalmopathy. Broader study findings: Researchers found most expanded thyroid clonotypes above 0.001 in blood as well.

Orbital computed tomography and thyroid ultrasound, together with serum TRAb and thyroxine and clinical symptoms, were used for diagnoses. Using RNA transcripts as the source, TCR beta CDR3 regions were amplified. HTBI primers were the set used in a first-round RT-PCR of the TCR CDR3. One entry per CDR3 protein results from TCRdb running MiXCR on the multiplex PCR reads. The sample carries more than 500,000 distinct CDR3 sequences, roughly 45% recorded once. V was cut by 2 bases and J by 0 bases, with 8 bases left in between. Germline V lookup: CDR1 WSHSY, CDR2 SAAADI. The CDR3 is 14 residues long. The source material was peripheral blood or thyroid tissue (not recorded which). This sequence joins TRBV10-2 and TRBJ2-7, with D possibly matching TRBD1 (6 bases). This sequence originates from an adult woman with Graves' disease, either hyperthyroidism or ophthalmopathy (not recorded which). The CDR3, as DNA: TGCGCCAGCAGTGAGACAGGGCCCTCCTACGAGCAGTACTTC. Its translation: CASSETGPSYEQYF.